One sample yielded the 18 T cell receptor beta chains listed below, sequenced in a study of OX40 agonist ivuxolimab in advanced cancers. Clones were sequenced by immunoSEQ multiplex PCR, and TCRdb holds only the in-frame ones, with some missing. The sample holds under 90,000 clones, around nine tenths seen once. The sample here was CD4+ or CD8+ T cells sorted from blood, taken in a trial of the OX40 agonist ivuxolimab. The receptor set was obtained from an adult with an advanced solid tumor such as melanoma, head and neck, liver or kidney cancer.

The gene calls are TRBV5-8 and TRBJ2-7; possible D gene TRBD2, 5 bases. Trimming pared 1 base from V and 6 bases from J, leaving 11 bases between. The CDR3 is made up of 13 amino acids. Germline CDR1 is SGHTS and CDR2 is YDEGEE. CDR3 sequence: CASSLIGVSEQYF. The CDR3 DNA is TGTGCCAGCAGCTTGATCGGGGTGAGCGAGCAGTACTTC.

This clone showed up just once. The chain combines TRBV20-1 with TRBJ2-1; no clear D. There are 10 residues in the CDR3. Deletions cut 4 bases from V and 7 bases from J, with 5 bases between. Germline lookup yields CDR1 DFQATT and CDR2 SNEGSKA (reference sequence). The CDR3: CSAIRNEQFF. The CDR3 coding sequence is TGCAGTGCTATAAGGAATGAGCAGTTCTTC.

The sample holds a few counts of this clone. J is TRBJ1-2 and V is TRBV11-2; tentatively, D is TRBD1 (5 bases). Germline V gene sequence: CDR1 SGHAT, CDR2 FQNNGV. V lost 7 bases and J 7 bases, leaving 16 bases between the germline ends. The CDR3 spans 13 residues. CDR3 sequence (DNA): TGTGCCAGCACCCCGTTGGGGGTGGGTGGCTACACCTTC. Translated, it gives CASTPLGVGGYTF.

The chain's CDR3 is CSVDRTGVRETQYF. CDR3 DNA sequence: TGCAGCGTTGACCGTACAGGGGTGCGAGAGACCCAGTACTTC. This chain joins TRBV29-1 and TRBJ2-5; 7 bases line up with TRBD1. The CDR3 is 14 residues long. Trimming cost V 3 bases and J 4 bases; bases outside gene matches: 8. Germline-derived CDR1 and CDR2 are SQVTM and ANQGSEA.

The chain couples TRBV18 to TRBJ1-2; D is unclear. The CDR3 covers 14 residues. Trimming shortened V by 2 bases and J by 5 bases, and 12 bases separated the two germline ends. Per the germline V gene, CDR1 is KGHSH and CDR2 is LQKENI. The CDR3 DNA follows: TGTGCCAGCTCACCATCCCAGGACCAGTATGGCTACACCTTC. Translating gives CASSPSQDQYGYTF.

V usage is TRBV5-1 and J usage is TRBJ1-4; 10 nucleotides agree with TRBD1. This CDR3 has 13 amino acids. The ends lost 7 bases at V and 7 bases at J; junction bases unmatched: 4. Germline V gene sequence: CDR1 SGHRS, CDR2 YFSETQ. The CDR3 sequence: CASARDRGEKLFF. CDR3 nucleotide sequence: TGCGCCAGCGCCCGGGACAGGGGTGAAAAACTGTTTTTT.

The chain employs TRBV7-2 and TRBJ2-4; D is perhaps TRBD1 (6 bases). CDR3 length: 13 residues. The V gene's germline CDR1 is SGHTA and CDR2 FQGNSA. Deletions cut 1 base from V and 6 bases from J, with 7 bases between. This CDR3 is CASSLGGPNIQYF. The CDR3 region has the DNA TGTGCCAGCAGCTTAGGGGGGCCAAACATTCAGTACTTC. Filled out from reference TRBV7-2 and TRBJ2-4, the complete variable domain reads GAGVSQSPSNKVTEKGKDVELRCDPISGHTALYWYRQSLGQGLEFLIYFQGNSAPDKSGLPSDRFSAERTGGSVSTLTIQRTQQEDSAVYLCASSLGGPNIQYFGAGTRLSVL.

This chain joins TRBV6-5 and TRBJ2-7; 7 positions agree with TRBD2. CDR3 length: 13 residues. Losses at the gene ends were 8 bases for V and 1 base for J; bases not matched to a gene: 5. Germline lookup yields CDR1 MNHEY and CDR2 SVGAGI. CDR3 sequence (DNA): TGTGCCAGCTGGGAGGGCGAATCCTACGAGCAGTACTTC. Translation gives CASWEGESYEQYF.

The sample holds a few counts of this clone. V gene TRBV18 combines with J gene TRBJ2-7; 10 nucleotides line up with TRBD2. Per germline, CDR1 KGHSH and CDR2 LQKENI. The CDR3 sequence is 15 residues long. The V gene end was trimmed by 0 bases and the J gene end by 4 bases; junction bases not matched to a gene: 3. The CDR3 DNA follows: TGTGCCAGCTCACCACCTATAGCGGGAGGATACGAGCAGTACTTC. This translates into CASSPPIAGGYEQYF.

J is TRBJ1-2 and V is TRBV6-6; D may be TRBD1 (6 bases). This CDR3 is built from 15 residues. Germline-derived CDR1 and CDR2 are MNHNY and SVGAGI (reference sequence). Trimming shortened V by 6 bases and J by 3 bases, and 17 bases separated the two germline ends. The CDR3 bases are TGTGCCAGCAGCCTACAGGGAGTTCTAGACTATGGCTACACCTTC. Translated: CASSLQGVLDYGYTF.

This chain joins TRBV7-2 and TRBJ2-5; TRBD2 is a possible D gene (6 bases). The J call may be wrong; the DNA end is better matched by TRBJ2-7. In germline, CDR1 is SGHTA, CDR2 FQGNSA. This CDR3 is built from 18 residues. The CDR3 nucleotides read TGTGCCAGCAGCCTAAGGAGGGGTCTCGGGGCGACGCAAAACGAGCAGTACTTC. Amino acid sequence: CASSLRRGLGATQNEQYF.

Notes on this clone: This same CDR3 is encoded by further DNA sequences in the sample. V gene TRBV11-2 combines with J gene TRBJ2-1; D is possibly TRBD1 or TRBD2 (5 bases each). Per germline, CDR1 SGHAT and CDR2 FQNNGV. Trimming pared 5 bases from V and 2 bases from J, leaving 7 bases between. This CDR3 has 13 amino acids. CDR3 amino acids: CASSPGPYNEQFF. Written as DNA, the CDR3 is TGTGCCAGCAGCCCGGGGCCCTACAATGAGCAGTTCTTC.

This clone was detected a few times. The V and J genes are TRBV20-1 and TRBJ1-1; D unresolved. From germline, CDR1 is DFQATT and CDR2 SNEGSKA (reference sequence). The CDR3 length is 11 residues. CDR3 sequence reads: CSTTMNTEAFF. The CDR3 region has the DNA TGCAGCACTACCATGAACACTGAAGCTTTCTTT.

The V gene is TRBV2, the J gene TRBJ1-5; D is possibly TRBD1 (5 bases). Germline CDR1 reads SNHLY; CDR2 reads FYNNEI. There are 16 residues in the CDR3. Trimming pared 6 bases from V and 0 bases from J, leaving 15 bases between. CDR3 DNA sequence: TGTGCCAGCAGGGAGACAGTCTCCTATAGCAATCAGCCCCAGCATTTT. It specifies CASRETVSYSNQPQHF.

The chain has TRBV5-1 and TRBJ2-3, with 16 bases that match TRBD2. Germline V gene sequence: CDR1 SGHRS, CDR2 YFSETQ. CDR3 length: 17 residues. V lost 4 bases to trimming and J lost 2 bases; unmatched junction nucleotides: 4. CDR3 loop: CASSIGTSGGATDTQYF. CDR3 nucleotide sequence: TGCGCCAGCAGCATCGGGACTAGCGGGGGGGCCACAGATACGCAGTATTTT.

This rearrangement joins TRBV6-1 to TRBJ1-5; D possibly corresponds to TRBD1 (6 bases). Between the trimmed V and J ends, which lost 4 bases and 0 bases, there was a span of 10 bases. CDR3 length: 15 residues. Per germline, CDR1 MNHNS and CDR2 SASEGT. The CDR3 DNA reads TGTGCCAGCAGTGGGGGGCTTTATAGCAATCAGCCCCAGCATTTT. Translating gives CASSGGLYSNQPQHF.

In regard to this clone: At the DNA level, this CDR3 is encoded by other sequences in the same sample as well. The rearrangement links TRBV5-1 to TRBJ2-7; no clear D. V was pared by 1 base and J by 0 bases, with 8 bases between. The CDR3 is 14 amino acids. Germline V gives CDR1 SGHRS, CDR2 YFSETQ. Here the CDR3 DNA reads TGCGCCAGCAGCTTGTCAGGCCTCTCCTACGAGCAGTACTTC. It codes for CASSLSGLSYEQYF.

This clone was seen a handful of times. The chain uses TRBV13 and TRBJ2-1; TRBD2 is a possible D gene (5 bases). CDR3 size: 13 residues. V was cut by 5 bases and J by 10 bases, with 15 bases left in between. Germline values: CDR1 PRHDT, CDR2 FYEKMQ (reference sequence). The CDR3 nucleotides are TGTGCCAGCAGCGTAAGAATGACGGGGGAGCAGTTCTTC. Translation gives CASSVRMTGEQFF.